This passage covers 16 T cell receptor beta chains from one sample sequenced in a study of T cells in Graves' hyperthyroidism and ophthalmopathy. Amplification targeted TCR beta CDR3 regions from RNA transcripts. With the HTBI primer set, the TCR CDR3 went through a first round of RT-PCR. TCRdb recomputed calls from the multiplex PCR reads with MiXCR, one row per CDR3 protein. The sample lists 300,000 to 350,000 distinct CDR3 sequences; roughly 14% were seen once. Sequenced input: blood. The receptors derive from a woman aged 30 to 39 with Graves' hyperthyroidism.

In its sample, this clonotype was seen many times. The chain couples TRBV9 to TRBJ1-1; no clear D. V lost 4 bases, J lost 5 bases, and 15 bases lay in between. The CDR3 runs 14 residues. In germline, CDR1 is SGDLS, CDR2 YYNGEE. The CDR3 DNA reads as TGTGCCAGCAGCTCCCCGGACTCTCGTACTGAAGCTTTCTTT. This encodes CASSSPDSRTEAFF.

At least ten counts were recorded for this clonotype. In nucleotides, the CDR3 is TGTGCCACCAGCAGAGATGGGCGACGTTATAGCACAGATACGCAGTATTTT. This codes for CATSRDGRRYSTDTQYF. The V gene is TRBV15, the J gene TRBJ2-3; no definite D call. The CDR3 sequence is 17 residues long. The V and J ends lost 0 bases and 0 bases respectively, with 13 bases between them. CDR1 and CDR2 (germline): LNHNV, YYDKDF (reference sequence).

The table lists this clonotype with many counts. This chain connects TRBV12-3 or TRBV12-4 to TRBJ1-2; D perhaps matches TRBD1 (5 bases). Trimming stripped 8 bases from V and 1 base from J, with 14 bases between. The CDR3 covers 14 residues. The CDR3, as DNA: TGTGCCAGCGGAACAACCGGGGGTAACTATGGCTACACCTTC. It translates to CASGTTGGNYGYTF.

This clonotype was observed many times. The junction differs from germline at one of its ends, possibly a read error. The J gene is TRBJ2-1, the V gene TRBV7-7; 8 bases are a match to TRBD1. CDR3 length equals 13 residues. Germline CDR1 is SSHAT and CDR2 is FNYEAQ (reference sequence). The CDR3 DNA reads TGTGCTAGCAGCTTAGACAGGGGTAGTGAGCAGTTCTTC. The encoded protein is CASSLDRGSEQFF. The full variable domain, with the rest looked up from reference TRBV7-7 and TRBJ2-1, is GAGVSQSPRYKVTKRGQDVTLRCDPISSHATLYWYQQALGQGPEFLTYFNYEAQPDKSGLPSDRFSAERPEGSISTLTIQRTEQRDSAMYRCASSLDRGSEQFFGPGTRLTVL.

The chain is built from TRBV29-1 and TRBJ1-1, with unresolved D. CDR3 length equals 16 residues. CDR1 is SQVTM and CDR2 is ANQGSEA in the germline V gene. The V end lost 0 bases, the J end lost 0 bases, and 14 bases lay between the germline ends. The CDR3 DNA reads TGCAGCGTTGAAGACAACCCCGGCCAGATGAACACTGAAGCTTTCTTT. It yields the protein CSVEDNPGQMNTEAFF.

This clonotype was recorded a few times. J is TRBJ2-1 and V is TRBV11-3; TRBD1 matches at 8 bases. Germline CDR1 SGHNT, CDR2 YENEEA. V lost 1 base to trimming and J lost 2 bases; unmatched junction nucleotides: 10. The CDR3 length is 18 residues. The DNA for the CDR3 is TGTGCCAGCAGCTTAGGACTAGACCAGGGGGCAACCTACAATGAGCAGTTCTTC. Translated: CASSLGLDQGATYNEQFF.

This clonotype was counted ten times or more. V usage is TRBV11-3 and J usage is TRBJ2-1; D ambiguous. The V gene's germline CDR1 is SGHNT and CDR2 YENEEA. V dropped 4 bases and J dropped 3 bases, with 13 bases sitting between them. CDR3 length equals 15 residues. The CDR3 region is CASSSTSNLYNEQFF. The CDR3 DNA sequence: TGTGCCAGCAGCTCCACCTCGAACCTCTACAATGAGCAGTTCTTC.

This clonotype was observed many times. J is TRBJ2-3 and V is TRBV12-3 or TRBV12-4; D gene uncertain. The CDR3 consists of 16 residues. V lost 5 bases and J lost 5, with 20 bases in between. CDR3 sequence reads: CASSPHSLTLGDTQYF. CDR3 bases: TGTGCCAGCAGTCCCCACTCCCTTACCCTGGGAGATACGCAGTATTTT.

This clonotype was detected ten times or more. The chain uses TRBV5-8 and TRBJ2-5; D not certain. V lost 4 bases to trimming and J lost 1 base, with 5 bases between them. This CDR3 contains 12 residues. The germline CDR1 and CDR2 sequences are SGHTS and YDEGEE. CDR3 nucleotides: TGTGCCAGCAGCGGGATCCAAGAGACCCAGTACTTC. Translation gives CASSGIQETQYF.

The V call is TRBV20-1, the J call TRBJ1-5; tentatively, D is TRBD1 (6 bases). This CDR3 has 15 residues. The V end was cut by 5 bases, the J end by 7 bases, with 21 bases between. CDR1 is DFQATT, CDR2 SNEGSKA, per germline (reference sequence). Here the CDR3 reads CSAEPGHPRWQPQHF. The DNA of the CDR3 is TGCAGTGCTGAGCCGGGACACCCCAGGTGGCAGCCCCAGCATTTT.

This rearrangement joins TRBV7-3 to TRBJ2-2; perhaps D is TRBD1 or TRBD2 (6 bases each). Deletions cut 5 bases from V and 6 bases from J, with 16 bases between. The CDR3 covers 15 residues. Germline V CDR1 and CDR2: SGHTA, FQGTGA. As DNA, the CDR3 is TGTGCCAGCAGCCCGCGGGACACCGCGTCCGGGGAGCTGTTTTTT. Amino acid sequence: CASSPRDTASGELFF.

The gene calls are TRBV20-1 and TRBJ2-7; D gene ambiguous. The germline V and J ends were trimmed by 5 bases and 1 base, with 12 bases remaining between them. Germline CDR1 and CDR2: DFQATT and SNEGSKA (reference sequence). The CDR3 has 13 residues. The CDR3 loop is CSALTTPSYEQYF. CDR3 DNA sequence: TGCAGTGCTCTTACGACACCTTCCTACGAGCAGTACTTC.

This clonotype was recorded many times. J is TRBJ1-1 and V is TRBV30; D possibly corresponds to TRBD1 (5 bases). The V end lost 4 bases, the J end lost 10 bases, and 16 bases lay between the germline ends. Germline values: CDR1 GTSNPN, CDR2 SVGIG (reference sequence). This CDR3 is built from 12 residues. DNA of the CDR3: TGTGCCTGGAATACCGGGACCGGGAGAGCTTTCTTT. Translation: CAWNTGTGRAFF.

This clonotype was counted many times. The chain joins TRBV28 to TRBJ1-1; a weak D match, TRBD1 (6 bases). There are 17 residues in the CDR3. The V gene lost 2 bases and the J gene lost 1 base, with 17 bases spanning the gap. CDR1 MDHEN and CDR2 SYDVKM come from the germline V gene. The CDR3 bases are TGTGCCAGCAGTTTAGCAGGGGCCATGAGTAGGAACACTGAAGCTTTCTTT. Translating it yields CASSLAGAMSRNTEAFF.

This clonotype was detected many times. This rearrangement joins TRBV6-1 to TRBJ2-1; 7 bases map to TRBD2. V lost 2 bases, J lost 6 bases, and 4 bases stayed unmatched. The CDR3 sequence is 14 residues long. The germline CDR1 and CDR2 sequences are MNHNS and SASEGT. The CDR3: CASSEKWGGNEQFF. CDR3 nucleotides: TGTGCCAGCAGTGAAAAGTGGGGGGGCAATGAGCAGTTCTTC.

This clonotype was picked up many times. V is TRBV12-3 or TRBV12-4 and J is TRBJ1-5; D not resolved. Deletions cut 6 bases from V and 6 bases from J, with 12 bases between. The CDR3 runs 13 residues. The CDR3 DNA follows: TGTGCCAGCAGCCCAGAAAAGCGTCAGCCCCAGCATTTT. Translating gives CASSPEKRQPQHF.